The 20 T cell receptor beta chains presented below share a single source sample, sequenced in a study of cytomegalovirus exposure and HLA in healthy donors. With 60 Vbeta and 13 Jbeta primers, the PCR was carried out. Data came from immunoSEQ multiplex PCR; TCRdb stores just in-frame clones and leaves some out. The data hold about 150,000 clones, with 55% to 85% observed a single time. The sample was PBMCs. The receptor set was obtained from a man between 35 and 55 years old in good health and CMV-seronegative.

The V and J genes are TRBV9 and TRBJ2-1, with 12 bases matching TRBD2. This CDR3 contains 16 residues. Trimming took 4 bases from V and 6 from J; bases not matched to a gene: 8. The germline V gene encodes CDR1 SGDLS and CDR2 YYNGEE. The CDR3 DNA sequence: TGTGCCAGCAGCAGTAGGACTAGCGGGGCCACCAATGAGCAGTTCTTC. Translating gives CASSSRTSGATNEQFF.

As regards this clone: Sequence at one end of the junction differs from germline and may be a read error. CDR3 nucleotides: TGTGCCGGCAGCTACGGGAGTAACGAGCAGTACTTC. It encodes CAGSYGSNEQYF. The V gene is TRBV5-6, the J gene TRBJ2-7; D possibly corresponds to TRBD2 (6 bases). CDR3 size: 12 residues. Germline loops: CDR1 SGHDT, CDR2 YYEEEE.

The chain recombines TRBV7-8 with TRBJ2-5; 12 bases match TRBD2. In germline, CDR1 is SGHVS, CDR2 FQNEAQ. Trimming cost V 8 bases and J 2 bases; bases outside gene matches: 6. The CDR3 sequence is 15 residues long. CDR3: CASGLTSGGQETQYF. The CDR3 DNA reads TGTGCCAGCGGTTTGACTAGCGGGGGACAAGAGACCCAGTACTTC.

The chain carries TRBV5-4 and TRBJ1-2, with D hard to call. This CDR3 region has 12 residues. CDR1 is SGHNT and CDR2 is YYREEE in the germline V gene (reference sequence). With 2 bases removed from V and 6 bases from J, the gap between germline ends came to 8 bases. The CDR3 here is CASSFYRDGYTF. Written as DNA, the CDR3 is TGTGCCAGCAGCTTCTACAGAGATGGCTACACCTTC.

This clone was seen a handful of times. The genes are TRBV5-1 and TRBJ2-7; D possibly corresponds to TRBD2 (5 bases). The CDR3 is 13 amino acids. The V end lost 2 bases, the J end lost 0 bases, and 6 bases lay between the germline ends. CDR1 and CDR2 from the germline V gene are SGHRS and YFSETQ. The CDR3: CASSFRDSYEQYF. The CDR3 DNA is TGCGCCAGCAGCTTCCGGGACTCCTACGAGCAGTACTTC.

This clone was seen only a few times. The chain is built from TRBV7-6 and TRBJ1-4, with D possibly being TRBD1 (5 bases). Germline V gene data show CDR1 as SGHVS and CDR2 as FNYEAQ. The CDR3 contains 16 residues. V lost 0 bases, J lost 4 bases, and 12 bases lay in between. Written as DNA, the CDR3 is TGTGCCAGCAGCTTAGCCCCCACGGACATTAATGAAAAACTGTTTTTT. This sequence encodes CASSLAPTDINEKLFF.

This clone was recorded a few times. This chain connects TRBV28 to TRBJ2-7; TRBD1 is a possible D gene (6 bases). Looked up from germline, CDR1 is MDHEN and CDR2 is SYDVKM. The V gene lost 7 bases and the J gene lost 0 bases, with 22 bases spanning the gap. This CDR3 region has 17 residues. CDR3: CASTDPLAGVSSYEQYF. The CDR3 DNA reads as TGTGCCAGCACCGACCCGTTGGCAGGGGTGAGCTCCTACGAGCAGTACTTC.

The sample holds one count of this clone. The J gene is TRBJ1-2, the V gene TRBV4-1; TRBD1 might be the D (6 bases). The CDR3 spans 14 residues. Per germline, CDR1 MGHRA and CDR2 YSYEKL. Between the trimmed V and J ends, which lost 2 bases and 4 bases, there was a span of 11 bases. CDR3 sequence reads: CASSQTGSGYGYTF. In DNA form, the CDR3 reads TGCGCCAGCAGCCAAACAGGGTCGGGCTATGGCTACACCTTC.

CDR3 nucleotide sequence: TGCGCCAGCAGCTTGGGGGGACAGGGGGACACTGAAGCTTTCTTT. Amino acids: CASSLGGQGDTEAFF. This chain uses TRBV5-1 with TRBJ1-1, with 11 positions matching TRBD1. Trimming took 0 bases from V and 3 from J; bases not matched to a gene: 1. This CDR3 is 15 amino acids long. CDR1 is SGHRS and CDR2 is YFSETQ in the germline V gene.

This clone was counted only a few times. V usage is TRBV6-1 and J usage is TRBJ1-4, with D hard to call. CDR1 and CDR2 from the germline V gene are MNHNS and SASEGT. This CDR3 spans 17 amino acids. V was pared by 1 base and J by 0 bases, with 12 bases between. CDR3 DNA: TGTGCCAGCAGTGAAGTAGGCAGCGCTGCAACTAATGAAAAACTGTTTTTT. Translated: CASSEVGSAATNEKLFF.

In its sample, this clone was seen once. CDR3 nucleotide sequence: TGTGCCAGCGGGGCAGGGGGGCACAATGAGCAGTTCTTC. This gives the protein CASGAGGHNEQFF. V usage is TRBV6-5 and J usage is TRBJ2-1; tentative D call: TRBD1 (7 bases). V was clipped by 8 bases and J by 5 bases, with 13 bases between them. CDR1 and CDR2 from the germline V gene are MNHEY and SVGAGI. This CDR3 is built from 13 residues.

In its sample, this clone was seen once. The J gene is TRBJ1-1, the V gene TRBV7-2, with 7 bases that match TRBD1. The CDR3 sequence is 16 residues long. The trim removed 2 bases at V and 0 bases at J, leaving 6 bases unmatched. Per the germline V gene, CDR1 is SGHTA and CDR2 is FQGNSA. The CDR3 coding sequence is TGTGCCAGCAGCTTATACGAGGGGGCCCTGAACACTGAAGCTTTCTTT. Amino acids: CASSLYEGALNTEAFF.

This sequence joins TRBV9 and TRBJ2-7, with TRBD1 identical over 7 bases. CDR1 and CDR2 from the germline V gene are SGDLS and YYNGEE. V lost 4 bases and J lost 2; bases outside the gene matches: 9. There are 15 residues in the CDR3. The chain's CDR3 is CASSPSPQGPYEQYF. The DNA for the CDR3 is TGTGCCAGCAGCCCAAGCCCACAGGGGCCCTACGAGCAGTACTTC.

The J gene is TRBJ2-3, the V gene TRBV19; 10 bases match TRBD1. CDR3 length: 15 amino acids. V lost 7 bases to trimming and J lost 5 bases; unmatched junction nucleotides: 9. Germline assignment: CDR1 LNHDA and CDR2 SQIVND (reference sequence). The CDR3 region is CASNPTGGAGDTQYF. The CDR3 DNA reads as TGTGCCAGTAACCCGACAGGGGGCGCGGGAGATACGCAGTATTTT.

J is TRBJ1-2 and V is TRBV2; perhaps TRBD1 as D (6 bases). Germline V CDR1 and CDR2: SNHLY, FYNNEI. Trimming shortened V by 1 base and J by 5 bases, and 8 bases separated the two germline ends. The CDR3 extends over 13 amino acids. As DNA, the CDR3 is TGTGCCAGCAGTGAAGGTACAGGGTATGGCTACACCTTC. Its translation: CASSEGTGYGYTF.

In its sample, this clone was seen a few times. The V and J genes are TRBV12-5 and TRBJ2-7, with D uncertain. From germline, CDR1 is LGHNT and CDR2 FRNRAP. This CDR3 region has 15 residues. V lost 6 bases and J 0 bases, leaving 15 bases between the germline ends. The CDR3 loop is CASGHRVHHSYEQYF. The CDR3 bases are TGTGCTAGTGGCCACCGGGTCCACCACTCCTACGAGCAGTACTTC.

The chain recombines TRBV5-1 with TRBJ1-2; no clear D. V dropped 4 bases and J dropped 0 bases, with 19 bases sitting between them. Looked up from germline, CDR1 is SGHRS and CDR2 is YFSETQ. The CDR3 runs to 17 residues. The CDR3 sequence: CASSTGVSGASNYGYTF. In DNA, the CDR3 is TGCGCCAGCAGCACCGGGGTCAGTGGAGCCTCTAACTATGGCTACACCTTC.

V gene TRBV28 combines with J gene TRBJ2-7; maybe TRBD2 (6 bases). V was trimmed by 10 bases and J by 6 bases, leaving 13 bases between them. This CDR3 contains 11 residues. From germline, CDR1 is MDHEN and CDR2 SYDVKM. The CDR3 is CATPRGFEQYF. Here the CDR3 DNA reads TGTGCCACCCCTCGGGGGTTCGAGCAGTACTTC.

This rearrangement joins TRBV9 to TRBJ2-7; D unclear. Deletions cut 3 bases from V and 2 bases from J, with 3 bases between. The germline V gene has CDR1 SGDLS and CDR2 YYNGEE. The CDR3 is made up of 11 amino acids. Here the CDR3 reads CASSATYEQYF. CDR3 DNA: TGTGCCAGCAGCGCTACCTACGAGCAGTACTTC.

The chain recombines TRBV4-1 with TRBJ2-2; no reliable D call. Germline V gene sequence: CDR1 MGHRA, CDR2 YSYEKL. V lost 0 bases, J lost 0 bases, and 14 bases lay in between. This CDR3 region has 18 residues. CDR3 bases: TGCGCCAGCAGCCAAGAGTCTCCGTCTAGTTCGAACACCGGGGAGCTGTTTTTT. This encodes CASSQESPSSSNTGELFF.